The 23 T cell receptor beta chains below all came from one sample that was sequenced in a study of Ad26.COV2.S vaccination and SARS-CoV-2 variants. Indicated treatment: around 19 received Ad26.COV2.S at low or high dose, single or two shots; about five received placebo; per-sample allocation not given. Sample collection was performed on day 63 after the first vaccine or placebo injection. Clones were read by immunoSEQ multiplex PCR, and TCRdb kept only the in-frame ones, dropping some. The repertoire includes 350,000 to 550,000 clones, roughly 87% of them detected once, and just over 2.5% sits in the top ten. This sample comprised peripheral blood, obtained in a trial of Ad26.COV2.S vaccine versus placebo. The origin of the receptors is a person aged 18 to 59 who received the Ad26.COV2.S COVID-19 vaccine or a placebo.

The genes are TRBV5-1 and TRBJ2-5, with D perhaps matching TRBD1 (6 bases). The CDR3 consists of 16 residues. V was pared by 2 bases and J by 2 bases, with 16 bases between. From germline, CDR1 is SGHRS and CDR2 YFSETQ. The CDR3 DNA is TGCGCCAGCAGCTTACGCCAGTCTGGACAGCAAGAGACCCAGTACTTC. Its protein is CASSLRQSGQQETQYF. Together with reference TRBV5-1 and TRBJ2-5, the CDR3 gives the full variable domain: KAGVTQTPRYLIKTRGQQVTLSCSPISGHRSVSWYQQTPGQGLQFLFEYFSETQRNKGNFPGRFSGRQFSNSRSEMNVSTLELGDSALYLCASSLRQSGQQETQYFGPGTRLLVL.

This clone was seen once. This chain connects TRBV19 to TRBJ1-1; no reliable D call. V lost 8 bases to trimming and J lost 4 bases, with 17 bases between them. The CDR3 runs to 14 residues. Per germline, CDR1 LNHDA and CDR2 SQIVND (reference sequence). CDR3 DNA: TGTGCCAGTCTCGGGAAGAGGGAGCGCACTGAAGCTTTCTTT. Its protein is CASLGKRERTEAFF. Full variable domain (rest looked up from reference TRBV19 and TRBJ1-1): DGGITQSPKYLFRKEGQNVTLSCEQNLNHDAMYWYRQDPGQGLRLIYYSQIVNDFQKGDIAEGYSVSREKKESFPLTVTSAQKNPTAFYLCASLGKRERTEAFFGQGTRLTVV.

In nucleotides, the CDR3 is TGTGCCAGCAGTGATATGGACAGGGGGCTCCCAATCTATGGCTACACCTTC. Translated, it gives CASSDMDRGLPIYGYTF. The rearrangement joins TRBV2 to TRBJ1-2, with 11 bases aligning to TRBD1. This CDR3 contains 17 residues. The J segment lost 4 bases and the V segment lost 3 bases, leaving 10 bases of the junction unmatched. Looked up from germline, CDR1 is SNHLY and CDR2 is FYNNEI.

In nucleotides, the CDR3 is TGTGCCAGTAGTATTTACGTCCCGAACACTGAAGCTTTCTTT. It codes for CASSIYVPNTEAFF. The chain employs TRBV19 and TRBJ1-1; D is unresolved. The CDR3 runs 14 residues. Per the germline V gene, CDR1 is LNHDA and CDR2 is SQIVND (reference sequence). V lost 3 bases and J lost 1, with 9 bases in between. Supplemented by reference TRBV19 and TRBJ1-1, the full variable domain reads DGGITQSPKYLFRKEGQNVTLSCEQNLNHDAMYWYRQDPGQGLRLIYYSQIVNDFQKGDIAEGYSVSREKKESFPLTVTSAQKNPTAFYLCASSIYVPNTEAFFGQGTRLTVV.

The CDR3 loop is CASSSRAGTDTQYF. The CDR3 nucleotides read TGTGCCAGTAGTAGTAGGGCCGGCACAGATACGCAGTATTTT. The V gene is TRBV19, the J gene TRBJ2-3; D gene uncertain. CDR1 LNHDA and CDR2 SQIVND come from the germline V gene (reference sequence). CDR3 length equals 14 residues. V dropped 4 bases and J dropped 1 base, with 9 bases sitting between them.

This clone was found once. The chain recombines TRBV7-9 with TRBJ1-4; 8 bases align to TRBD1. CDR1 and CDR2 from the germline V gene are SEHNR and FQNEAQ (reference sequence). The CDR3 runs to 15 residues. V dropped 4 bases and J dropped 8; count of bases not matched to a gene: 9. CDR3 bases: TGTGCCAGCAGCTATCTGACAGGGGTCGGGGAAAAACTGTTTTTT. Amino acid sequence: CASSYLTGVGEKLFF.

This chain connects TRBV5-1 to TRBJ1-5; unclear D gene. CDR1 and CDR2 from the germline V gene are SGHRS and YFSETQ. Deletions cut 5 bases from V and 6 bases from J, with 12 bases between. The CDR3 sequence is 13 residues long. The CDR3 sequence: CASSYDLGQPQHF. The DNA for the CDR3 is TGCGCCAGCAGTTACGATCTCGGTCAGCCCCAGCATTTT.

This clone has just one count. The chain recombines TRBV12-3 or TRBV12-4 with TRBJ2-5; possibly TRBD1 for D (5 bases). The CDR3 extends over 13 amino acids. Trimming shortened V by 10 bases and J by 1 base, and 13 bases separated the two germline ends. CDR3 region: CATTRDSQETQYF. CDR3 bases: TGTGCCACCACCCGCGACAGCCAAGAGACCCAGTACTTC.

This chain uses TRBV6-2 or TRBV6-3 with TRBJ2-2; the D gene is possibly TRBD1 (6 bases). The germline V and J ends were trimmed by 6 bases and 4 bases, with 18 bases remaining between them. CDR1 is MNHEY, CDR2 SVGEGT, per germline. The CDR3 covers 16 residues. CDR3 sequence reads: CASSPGGNLLTGELFF. The CDR3 coding sequence is TGTGCCAGCAGCCCTGGGGGCAACCTACTCACCGGGGAGCTGTTTTTT.

DNA for the CDR3: TGTGCCAGCAGCTTAGTAAGCGGGAGACCCCACGAGCAGTACGTC. Amino acid sequence: CASSLVSGRPHEQYV. The V and J genes are TRBV7-2 and TRBJ2-7, with 8 nucleotides matching TRBD2. The junction had 7 bases not matched to a gene; V was cut back by 1 base and J by 5 bases. The CDR3 is 15 amino acids. Germline V gene lookup returns CDR1 SGHTA and CDR2 FQGNSA.

V usage is TRBV3-1 (or the pseudogene TRBV3-2) and J usage is TRBJ1-2; D uncertain. Germline CDR1 reads LGHDT; CDR2 reads YNNKEL (reference sequence). This CDR3 is 15 amino acids long. Trimming left V 4 bases short and J 1 base short, with 13 bases between. The CDR3 here is CASSRELSVNYGYTF. CDR3 nucleotide sequence: TGTGCCAGCAGCCGGGAGCTTTCGGTTAACTATGGCTACACCTTC.

The chain links TRBV11-3 to TRBJ1-2; D is unresolved. V was pared by 4 bases and J by 4 bases, with 10 bases between. The germline V gene has CDR1 SGHNT and CDR2 YENEEA. CDR3 length: 13 amino acids. CDR3 amino acids: CASSSSFGYGYTF. The CDR3, as DNA: TGTGCCAGCAGCTCGTCATTTGGCTATGGCTACACCTTC. Supplemented by reference TRBV11-3 and TRBJ1-2, the full variable domain reads EAGVVQSPRYKIIEKKQPVAFWCNPISGHNTLYWYLQNLGQGPELLIRYENEEAVDDSQLPKDRFSAERLKGVDSTLKIQPAELGDSAVYLCASSSSFGYGYTFGSGTRLTVV.

J is TRBJ2-7 and V is TRBV5-6; possibly TRBD2 for D (6 bases). CDR1 is SGHDT, CDR2 YYEEEE, per germline. The CDR3 is 15 residues long. The V end lost 7 bases, the J end lost 7 bases, and 24 bases lay between the germline ends. CDR3 sequence (DNA): TGTGCCAGCGGGACTGGGGGATTCTCGGGCTTAGAGCAGTACGTC. It is translated as CASGTGGFSGLEQYV.

The chain uses TRBV9 and TRBJ2-2; no clear D gene. The CDR3 contains 13 residues. CDR1 is SGDLS and CDR2 is YYNGEE in the germline V gene. The V end lost 3 bases, the J end lost 6 bases, and 9 bases lay between the germline ends. CDR3 region: CASSATPSGELFF. CDR3 DNA sequence: TGTGCCAGCAGCGCAACCCCCTCCGGGGAGCTGTTTTTT.

This sequence joins TRBV7-2 and TRBJ2-1; D unresolved. Trimming took 0 bases from V and 7 from J, leaving 13 bases between them. The CDR3 length is 15 residues. The germline gives CDR1 SGHTA, CDR2 FQGNSA. CDR3 nucleotide sequence: TGTGCCAGCAGCTTAGCCTATCAGAATAGGAATGAGCAGTTCTTC. This translates into CASSLAYQNRNEQFF.

This chain links TRBV5-1 with TRBJ2-3; D not certain. The V gene lost 4 bases and the J gene lost 1 base, with 10 bases spanning the gap. CDR1 is SGHRS and CDR2 is YFSETQ in the germline V gene. This CDR3 is built from 14 residues. The CDR3 DNA follows: TGCGCCAGCAGCGACCTCTTGGGCACAGATACGCAGTATTTT. It specifies CASSDLLGTDTQYF.

The J gene is TRBJ2-3, the V gene TRBV30; D not resolved. V was shortened by 3 bases and J by 4 bases, with 17 bases between the two germline ends. Per germline, CDR1 GTSNPN and CDR2 SVGIG (reference sequence). This CDR3 comprises 15 residues. The chain's CDR3 is CAWRVLGLAADTQYF. Here the CDR3 DNA reads TGTGCCTGGAGAGTGCTCGGATTAGCCGCAGATACGCAGTATTTT.

A remark on this clone: Within the sample, other DNA sequences also encode this same CDR3. V gene TRBV7-9 combines with J gene TRBJ1-1, with 7 bases fitting TRBD1. Unmatched junction bases numbered 3, after V lost 3 bases and J lost 2 bases. The germline gives CDR1 SEHNR, CDR2 FQNEAQ (reference sequence). There are 14 residues in the CDR3. The CDR3 loop is CASSLQGGNTEAFF. CDR3 DNA: TGTGCCAGCAGCTTGCAGGGGGGAAACACTGAAGCTTTCTTT.

In this sample, this clone turned up once. The V call is TRBV5-1, the J call TRBJ2-1; 8 bases fit TRBD2. The CDR3 is made up of 14 amino acids. CDR1 and CDR2 from the germline V gene are SGHRS and YFSETQ. With 2 bases clipped from V and 7 bases from J, the junction kept 5 bases outside the gene matches. The CDR3 nucleotides are TGCGCCAGCAGCTTTTCGGGAGGGCGGAATGAGCAGTTCTTC. Translated, it gives CASSFSGGRNEQFF.

The chain recombines TRBV5-6 with TRBJ1-2; D call uncertain. The CDR3 is 13 residues long. With 5 bases removed from V and 8 bases from J, the gap between germline ends came to 16 bases. The germline CDR1 and CDR2 sequences are SGHDT and YYEEEE. The CDR3 here is CASSSALPGGYTF. CDR3 coding DNA: TGTGCCAGCAGTTCCGCCTTGCCGGGGGGCTACACCTTC.

The genes are TRBV6-6 and TRBJ2-3; the D gene is possibly TRBD2 (6 bases). CDR1 and CDR2 (germline): MNHNY, SVGAGI (reference sequence). The V end lost 6 bases, the J end lost 0 bases, and 16 bases lay between the germline ends. The CDR3 is made up of 16 amino acids. The CDR3 DNA reads as TGTGCCAGCAGGGTCGGGAGTCGGTCTAGCACAGATACGCAGTATTTT. The encoded protein is CASRVGSRSSTDTQYF.

The rearrangement links TRBV7-2 to TRBJ1-6; 7 positions match TRBD1. The CDR3 consists of 15 residues. Germline CDR1 and CDR2: SGHTA and FQGNSA. Germline trimming cut 4 bases from V and 4 bases from J; bases unmatched to any gene: 4. CDR3 sequence reads: CASSSPTGYNSPLHF. The CDR3 bases are TGTGCCAGCAGCTCCCCGACAGGGTATAATTCACCCCTCCACTTT.

The chain recombines TRBV24-1 with TRBJ2-5, with 10 bases that match TRBD1. Trimming removed 4 bases from V and 1 base from J; junction bases left unmatched: 5. The CDR3 consists of 16 residues. Germline loops: CDR1 KGHDR, CDR2 SFDVKD. CDR3 DNA: TGTGCCACCAGTGACCCCGGACAGGGGGGCCAAGAGACCCAGTACTTC. Amino acid sequence: CATSDPGQGGQETQYF.